The 2 T cell receptor beta chains in this list originate from one sample, sequenced in a study of cytomegalovirus exposure and HLA in healthy donors. The PCR made use of 60 Vbeta and 13 Jbeta primers. Profiling relied on immunoSEQ multiplex PCR, and the TCRdb table lists in-frame clones only, not all of them. This repertoire shows 180,000 or so clones, roughly 84% found once; its top ten account for roughly 1.5%. The sequenced material came from PBMCs. The origin of the receptors is a male donor in good health and CMV-seronegative.

The V and J genes are TRBV19 and TRBJ1-2; 7 bases map to TRBD1. Germline V gives CDR1 LNHDA, CDR2 SQIVND (reference sequence). V was clipped by 3 bases and J by 2 bases; unmatched bases: 6. The CDR3 spans 15 residues. The DNA of the CDR3 is TGTGCCAGTAGTATTGGGACACAGGGGAACTATGGCTACACCTTC. The encoded protein is CASSIGTQGNYGYTF.

The chain links TRBV19 to TRBJ1-2; D gene ambiguous. The CDR3 runs 13 residues. Germline CDR1 LNHDA, CDR2 SQIVND (reference sequence). V lost 6 bases and J 0 bases, leaving 8 bases between the germline ends. The CDR3 DNA sequence: TGTGCCAGTAGCCCCCCTCCTAACTATGGCTACACCTTC. Protein product: CASSPPPNYGYTF. Filled out from reference TRBV19 and TRBJ1-2, the complete variable domain reads DGGITQSPKYLFRKEGQNVTLSCEQNLNHDAMYWYRQDPGQGLRLIYYSQIVNDFQKGDIAEGYSVSREKKESFPLTVTSAQKNPTAFYLCASSPPPNYGYTFGSGTRLTVV.